Reported below is one TCR beta chain. Looked up from germline, CDR1 is SEHNR and CDR2 is FQNEAQ (reference sequence). V was trimmed by 11 bases and J by 1 base, leaving 21 bases between them. The CDR3 extends over 16 amino acids. The sample comes from a study of blood T cells in healthy people across ages. A second PCR, run for roughly 6 to 11 cycles, used a sample-barcoded 5' primer plus a J-beta primer mix. TCRdb reanalysed the 5' RACE reads using MiXCR and keeps one entry per CDR3 protein. The sample carries about 780,000 distinct CDR3 sequences, roughly 46% recorded once. The source of this sequence is a man aged 80 or over in good health. The sequencing input was blood. V usage is TRBV7-9 and J usage is TRBJ1-5; D uncertain. Here the CDR3 reads CAGMGPLPGSNQPQHF. The CDR3 DNA sequence: TGTGCCGGGATGGGTCCGCTTCCGGGGAGCAATCAGCCCCAGCATTTT.